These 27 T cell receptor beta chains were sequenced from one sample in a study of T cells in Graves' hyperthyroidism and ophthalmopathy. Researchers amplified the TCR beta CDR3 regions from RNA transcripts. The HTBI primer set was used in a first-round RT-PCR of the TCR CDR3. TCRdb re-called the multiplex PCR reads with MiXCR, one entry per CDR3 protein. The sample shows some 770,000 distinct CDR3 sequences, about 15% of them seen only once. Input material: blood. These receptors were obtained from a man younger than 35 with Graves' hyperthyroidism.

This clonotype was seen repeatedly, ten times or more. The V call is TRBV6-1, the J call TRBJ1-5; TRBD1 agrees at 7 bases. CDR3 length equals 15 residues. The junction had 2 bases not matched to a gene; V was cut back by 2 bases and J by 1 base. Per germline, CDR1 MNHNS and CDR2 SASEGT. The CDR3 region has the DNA TGTGCCAGCAGTGAACCAGGGGGAAGCAATCAGCCCCAGCATTTT. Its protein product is CASSEPGGSNQPQHF.

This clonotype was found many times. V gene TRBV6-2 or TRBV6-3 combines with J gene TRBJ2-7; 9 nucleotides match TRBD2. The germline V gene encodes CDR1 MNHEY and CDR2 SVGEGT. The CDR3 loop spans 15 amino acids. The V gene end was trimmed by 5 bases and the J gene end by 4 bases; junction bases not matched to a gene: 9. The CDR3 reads CASSPGLARDYEQYF. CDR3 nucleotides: TGTGCCAGCAGTCCCGGACTAGCGAGAGATTACGAGCAGTACTTC.

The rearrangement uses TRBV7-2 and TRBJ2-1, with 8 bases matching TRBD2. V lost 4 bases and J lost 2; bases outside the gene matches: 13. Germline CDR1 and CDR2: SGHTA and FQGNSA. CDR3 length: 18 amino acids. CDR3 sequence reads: CASSSQYLAGLTYNEQFF. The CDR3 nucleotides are TGTGCCAGCAGCTCGCAATACTTAGCGGGGCTGACCTACAATGAGCAGTTCTTC.

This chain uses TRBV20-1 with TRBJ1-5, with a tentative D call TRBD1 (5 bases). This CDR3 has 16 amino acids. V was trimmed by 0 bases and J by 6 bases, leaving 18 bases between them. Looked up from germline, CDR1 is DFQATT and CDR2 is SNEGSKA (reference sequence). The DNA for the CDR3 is TGCAGTGCTAGAGATCAGGGAAGGGGTTCGGGTCAGCCCCAGCATTTT. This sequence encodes CSARDQGRGSGQPQHF.

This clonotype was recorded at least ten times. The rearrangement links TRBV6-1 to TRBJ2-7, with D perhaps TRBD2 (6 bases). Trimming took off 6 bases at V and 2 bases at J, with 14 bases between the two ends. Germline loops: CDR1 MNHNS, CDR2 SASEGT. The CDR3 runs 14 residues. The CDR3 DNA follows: TGTGCCAGCAGCCTGGGGGACTTTGCCTACGAGCAGTACTTC. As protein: CASSLGDFAYEQYF.

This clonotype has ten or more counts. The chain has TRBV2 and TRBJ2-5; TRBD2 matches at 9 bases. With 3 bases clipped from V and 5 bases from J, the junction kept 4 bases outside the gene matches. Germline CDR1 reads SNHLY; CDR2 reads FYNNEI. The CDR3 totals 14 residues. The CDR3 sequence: CASSDLAGMETQYF. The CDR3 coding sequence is TGTGCCAGCAGTGACCTAGCGGGAATGGAGACCCAGTACTTC.

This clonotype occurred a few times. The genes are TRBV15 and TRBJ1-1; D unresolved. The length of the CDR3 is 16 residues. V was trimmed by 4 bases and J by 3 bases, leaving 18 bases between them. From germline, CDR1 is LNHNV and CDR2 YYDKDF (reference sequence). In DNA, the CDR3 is TGTGCCACCAGCAAAGACCCCCAGAGATTCTACACTGAAGCTTTCTTT. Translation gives CATSKDPQRFYTEAFF.

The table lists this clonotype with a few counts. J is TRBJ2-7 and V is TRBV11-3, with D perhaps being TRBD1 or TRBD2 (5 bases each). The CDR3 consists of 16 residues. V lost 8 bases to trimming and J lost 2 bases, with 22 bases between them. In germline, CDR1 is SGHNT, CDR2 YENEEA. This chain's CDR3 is CASGPRGAAPTYEQYF. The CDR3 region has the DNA TGTGCCAGCGGCCCTAGAGGGGCGGCACCTACCTACGAGCAGTACTTC.

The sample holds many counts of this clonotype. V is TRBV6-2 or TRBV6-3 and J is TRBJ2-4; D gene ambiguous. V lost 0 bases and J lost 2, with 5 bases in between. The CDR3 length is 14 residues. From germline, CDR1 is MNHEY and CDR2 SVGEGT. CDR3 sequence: CASSYSATKNIQYF. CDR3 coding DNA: TGTGCCAGCAGTTACTCGGCGACCAAAAACATTCAGTACTTC.

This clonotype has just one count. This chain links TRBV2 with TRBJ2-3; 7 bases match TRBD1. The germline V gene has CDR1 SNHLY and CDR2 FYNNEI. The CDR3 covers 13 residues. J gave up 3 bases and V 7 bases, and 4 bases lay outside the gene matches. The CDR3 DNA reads TGTGCCAGCAACCGGGACAGAACAGATACGCAGTATTTT. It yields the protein CASNRDRTDTQYF.

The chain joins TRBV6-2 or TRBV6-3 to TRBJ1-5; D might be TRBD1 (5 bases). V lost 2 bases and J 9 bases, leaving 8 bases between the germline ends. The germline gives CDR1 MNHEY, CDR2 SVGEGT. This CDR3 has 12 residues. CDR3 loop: CASSYGGGPQHF. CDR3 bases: TGTGCCAGCAGTTACGGGGGGGGGCCCCAGCATTTT.

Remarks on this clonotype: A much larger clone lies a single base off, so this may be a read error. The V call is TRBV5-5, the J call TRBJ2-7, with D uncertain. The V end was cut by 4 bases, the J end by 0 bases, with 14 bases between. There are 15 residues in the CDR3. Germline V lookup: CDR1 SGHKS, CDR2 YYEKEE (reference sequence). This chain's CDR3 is CASSTDLRSSYEQYF. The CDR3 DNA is TGTGCCAGCAGCACCGACTTGCGGAGCTCCTACGAGCAGTACTTC.

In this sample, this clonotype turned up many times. The CDR3 DNA reads as TGTGCCACCAGCAGAGATCGCGGACATGAGAACACTGAAGCTTTCTTT. This codes for CATSRDRGHENTEAFF. The chain combines TRBV15 with TRBJ1-1, with D perhaps TRBD1 (5 bases). CDR1 is LNHNV, CDR2 YYDKDF, per germline (reference sequence). This CDR3 region has 16 residues. The V end was cut by 0 bases, the J end by 1 base, with 12 bases between.

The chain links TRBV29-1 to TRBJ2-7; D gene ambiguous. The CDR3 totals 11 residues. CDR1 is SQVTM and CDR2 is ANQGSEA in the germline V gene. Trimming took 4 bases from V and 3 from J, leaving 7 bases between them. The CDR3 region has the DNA TGCAGCGTTGTTATTGACTACGAGCAGTACTTC. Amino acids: CSVVIDYEQYF.

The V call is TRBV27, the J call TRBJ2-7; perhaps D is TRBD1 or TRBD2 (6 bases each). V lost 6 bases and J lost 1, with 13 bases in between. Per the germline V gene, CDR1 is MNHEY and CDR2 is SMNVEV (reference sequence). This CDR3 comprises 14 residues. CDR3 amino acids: CASRRGLGSYEQYF. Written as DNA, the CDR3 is TGTGCCAGCAGACGGGGGCTGGGATCCTACGAGCAGTACTTC.

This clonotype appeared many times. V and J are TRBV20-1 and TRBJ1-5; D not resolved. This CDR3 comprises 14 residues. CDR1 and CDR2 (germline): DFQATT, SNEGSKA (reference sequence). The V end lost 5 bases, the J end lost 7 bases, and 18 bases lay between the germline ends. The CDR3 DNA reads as TGCAGTGCTTCGGGGATGGATCTTGGCCAGCCCCAGCATTTT. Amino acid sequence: CSASGMDLGQPQHF.

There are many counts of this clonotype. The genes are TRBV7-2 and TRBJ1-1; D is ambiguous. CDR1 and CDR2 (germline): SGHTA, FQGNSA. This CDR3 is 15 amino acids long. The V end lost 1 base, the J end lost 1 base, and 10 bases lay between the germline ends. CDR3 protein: CASSLGLPPNTEAFF. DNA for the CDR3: TGTGCCAGCAGCTTAGGGCTGCCACCGAACACTGAAGCTTTCTTT.

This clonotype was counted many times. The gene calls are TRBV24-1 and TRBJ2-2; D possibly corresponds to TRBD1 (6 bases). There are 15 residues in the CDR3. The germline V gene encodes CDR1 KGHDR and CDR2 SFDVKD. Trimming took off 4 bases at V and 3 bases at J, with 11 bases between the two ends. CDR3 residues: CATSERTAYTGELFF. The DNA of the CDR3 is TGTGCCACCAGTGAAAGGACAGCCTACACCGGGGAGCTGTTTTTT.

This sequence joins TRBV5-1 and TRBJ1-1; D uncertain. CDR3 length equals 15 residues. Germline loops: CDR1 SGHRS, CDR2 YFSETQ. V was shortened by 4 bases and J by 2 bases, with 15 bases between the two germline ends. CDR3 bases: TGCGCCAGCAGCCCAATCGGGCCAAGAAACACTGAAGCTTTCTTT. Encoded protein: CASSPIGPRNTEAFF. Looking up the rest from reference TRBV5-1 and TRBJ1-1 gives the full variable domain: KAGVTQTPRYLIKTRGQQVTLSCSPISGHRSVSWYQQTPGQGLQFLFEYFSETQRNKGNFPGRFSGRQFSNSRSEMNVSTLELGDSALYLCASSPIGPRNTEAFFGQGTRLTVV.

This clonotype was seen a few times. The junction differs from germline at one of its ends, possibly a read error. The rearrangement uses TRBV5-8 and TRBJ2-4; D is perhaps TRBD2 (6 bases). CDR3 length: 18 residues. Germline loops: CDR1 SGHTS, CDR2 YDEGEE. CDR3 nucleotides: TGTGCCGGCAGCCGGCCGAGGGAGGTGGGGATCGCCAAAAACATTCAGTACTTC. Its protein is CAGSRPREVGIAKNIQYF.

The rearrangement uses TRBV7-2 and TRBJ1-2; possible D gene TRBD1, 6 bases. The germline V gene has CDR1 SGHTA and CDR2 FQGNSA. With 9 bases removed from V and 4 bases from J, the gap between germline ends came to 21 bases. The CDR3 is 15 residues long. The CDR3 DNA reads TGTGCCAGTAACAGGGACGCCTCGAATCTCTATGGCTACACCTTC. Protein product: CASNRDASNLYGYTF.

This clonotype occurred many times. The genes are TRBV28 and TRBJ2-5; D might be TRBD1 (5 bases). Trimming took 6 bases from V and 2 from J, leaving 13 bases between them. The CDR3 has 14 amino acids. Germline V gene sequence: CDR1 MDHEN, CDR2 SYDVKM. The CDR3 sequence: CASSLTPGQETQYF. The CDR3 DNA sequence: TGTGCCAGCAGCCTAACGCCAGGGCAAGAGACCCAGTACTTC.

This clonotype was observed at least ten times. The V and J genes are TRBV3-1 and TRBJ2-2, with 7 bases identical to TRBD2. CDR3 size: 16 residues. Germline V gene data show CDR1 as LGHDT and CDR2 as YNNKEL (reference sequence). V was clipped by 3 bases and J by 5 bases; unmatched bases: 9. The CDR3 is CASSHLAAGATGELFF. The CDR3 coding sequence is TGTGCCAGCAGCCACCTAGCGGCGGGTGCTACCGGGGAGCTGTTTTTT.

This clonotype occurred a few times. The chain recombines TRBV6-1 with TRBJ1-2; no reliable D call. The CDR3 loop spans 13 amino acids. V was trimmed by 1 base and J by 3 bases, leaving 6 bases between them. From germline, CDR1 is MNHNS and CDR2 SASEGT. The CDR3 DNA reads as TGTGCCAGCAGTGAAGAGGGTTACTATGGCTACACCTTC. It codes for CASSEEGYYGYTF.

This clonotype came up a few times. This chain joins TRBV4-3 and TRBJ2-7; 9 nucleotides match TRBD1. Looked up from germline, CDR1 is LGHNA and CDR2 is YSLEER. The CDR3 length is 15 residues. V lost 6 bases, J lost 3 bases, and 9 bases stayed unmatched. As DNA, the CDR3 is TGCGCCAGCAGTAGGGGGACAGGGAAATACTACGAGCAGTACTTC. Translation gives CASSRGTGKYYEQYF.

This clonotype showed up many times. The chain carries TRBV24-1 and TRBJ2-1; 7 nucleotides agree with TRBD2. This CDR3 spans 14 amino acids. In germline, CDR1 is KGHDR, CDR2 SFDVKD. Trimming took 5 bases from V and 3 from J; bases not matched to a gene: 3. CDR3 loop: CATSVGTNYNEQFF. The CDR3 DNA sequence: TGTGCCACCAGTGTTGGGACTAACTACAATGAGCAGTTCTTC.

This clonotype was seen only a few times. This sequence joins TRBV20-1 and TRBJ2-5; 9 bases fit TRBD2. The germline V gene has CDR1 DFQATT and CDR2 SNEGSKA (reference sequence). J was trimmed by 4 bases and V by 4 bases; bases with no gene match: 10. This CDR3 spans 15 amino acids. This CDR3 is CSATSPIAGVETQYF. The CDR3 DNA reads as TGCAGTGCTACGTCCCCTATAGCGGGAGTAGAGACCCAGTACTTC.